This is a list of T cell receptor beta chains from one sample in a study of blood T cell repertoires in COVID-19. Clones were sequenced by immunoSEQ multiplex PCR, and TCRdb holds only the in-frame ones, with some missing. The data hold 250,000 to 350,000 clones, with around 87% observed a single time. The sample taken for sequencing was peripheral blood. The receptors derive from a woman in her fifties or sixties who had recovered from COVID-19. CDR3s include the opening cysteine and the closing phenylalanine or tryptophan. The D gene is left open where the match is weak. The size entry is marked missing in some rows and otherwise reads once, few, many or a size class.

cdr3_aa,cdr3_nt,v_call,clone_size,d_call,cdr3_length,j_call
CASSLEGTGGNTIYF,TGTGCCAGCAGCTTAGAGGGGACAGGCGGAAACACCATATATTTT,TRBV11-2,.,TRBD1,15,TRBJ1-3
CASSSRTSGREQFF,TGTGCCAGCAGCTCGAGGACTAGCGGCCGTGAGCAGTTCTTC,TRBV7-8,.,TRBD2,14,TRBJ2-1
CASIPINWQRPGGGYTF,TGTGCCAGCATCCCGATTAATTGGCAAAGACCCGGAGGTGGCTACACCTTC,TRBV2,.,.,17,TRBJ1-2
CASNELRNYGYTF,TGTGCCAGCAATGAACTGCGGAACTATGGCTACACCTTC,TRBV6-1,.,.,13,TRBJ1-2
CASSAWDSSYEQYF,TGTGCCAGCAGCGCCTGGGACAGCTCCTACGAGCAGTACTTC,TRBV9,.,TRBD1,14,TRBJ2-7
CASSVDSGELSGNTIYF,TGTGCCAGCAGCGTAGATTCAGGGGAGCTGTCTGGAAACACCATATATTTT,TRBV9,.,.,17,TRBJ1-3
CASSNGQENTEAFF,TGCGCCAGCAGCAATGGACAGGAGAACACTGAAGCTTTCTTT,TRBV5-1,.,TRBD1,14,TRBJ1-1
CASSLAGGWRDYGYTF,TGTGCCAGCAGCTTAGCGGGAGGCTGGAGGGATTACGGCTACACCTTC,TRBV7-9,.,.,16,TRBJ1-2
CVTRDSNTEAFF,TGTGTGACGAGGGACAGTAACACTGAAGCTTTCTTT,TRBV28,few,TRBD1,12,TRBJ1-1
CASSLAGTKNTEAFF,TGTGCCAGCAGCTTGGCGGGAACGAAGAACACTGAAGCTTTCTTT,TRBV5-5,.,.,15,TRBJ1-1
CAWGDRLYEQYF,TGTGCCTGGGGGGACAGGCTCTACGAGCAGTACTTC,TRBV30,.,TRBD1,12,TRBJ2-7
CASSYTSAGYNSPLHF,TGTGCCAGCAGCTATACTTCCGCGGGTTATAATTCACCCCTCCACTTT,TRBV7-2,.,.,16,TRBJ1-6
CASSVGQGSVGTQYF,TGTGCCAGCAGCGTAGGACAGGGATCGGTGGGGACCCAGTACTTC,TRBV9,.,TRBD1,15,TRBJ2-5
CASSFSGDRGLIDGYTF,TGTGCCAGCAGCTTTTCAGGGGACAGGGGATTGATAGATGGCTACACCTTC,TRBV7-9,.,TRBD1,17,TRBJ1-2
CSTQTGTDYGYTF,TGCAGCACACAAACCGGGACAGACTATGGCTACACCTTC,TRBV29-1,.,TRBD1,13,TRBJ1-2
CASSFGGPVETQYF,TGTGCCAGCAGCTTCGGTGGGCCCGTAGAGACCCAGTACTTC,TRBV5-4,.,.,14,TRBJ2-5
CASGNYEQYF,TGTGCCAGCGGGAACTACGAGCAGTACTTC,TRBV19,.,.,10,TRBJ2-7
CASSPGTSGGPLAGELFF,TGTGCCAGCAGTCCCGGGACTAGCGGGGGGCCTCTAGCCGGGGAGCTGTTTTTT,TRBV27,once,TRBD2,18,TRBJ2-2
CASSRQGLAYEQYF,TGTGCCAGCAGCCGACAAGGACTAGCCTACGAGCAGTACTTC,TRBV6-2/TRBV6-3,once,TRBD2,14,TRBJ2-7
CASSLRQTMNTEAFF,TGTGCCAGCAGTTTAAGGCAGACTATGAACACTGAAGCTTTCTTT,TRBV27,few,.,15,TRBJ1-1
CASSQDLGGTEAFF,TGTGCCAGCAGCCAAGATCTAGGGGGCACTGAAGCTTTCTTT,TRBV3-1/TRBV3-2,.,.,14,TRBJ1-1
CASSGRQSITNTEAFF,TGTGCCAGCAGTGGGCGACAGTCCATCACGAACACTGAAGCTTTCTTT,TRBV6-1,.,.,16,TRBJ1-1
CASSYSSARLAGDGETQYF,TGTGCCAGCAGTTACTCATCCGCCCGGCTAGCGGGAGATGGTGAGACCCAGTACTTC,TRBV6-2/TRBV6-3,.,TRBD2,19,TRBJ2-5
CAWSVSGGPVEQFF,TGTGCCTGGAGTGTGTCGGGAGGGCCCGTTGAGCAGTTCTTC,TRBV30,.,TRBD2,14,TRBJ2-1
CASRHRGQETQYF,TGTGCCAGCCGACACAGGGGACAAGAGACCCAGTACTTC,TRBV19,.,TRBD1,13,TRBJ2-5
CASSQQTGTGIANRFGYTF,TGCGCCAGCAGCCAACAAACAGGGACGGGTATTGCAAATCGCTTTGGCTACACCTTC,TRBV4-1,.,.,19,TRBJ1-2
CASSPGDTTEAFF,TGTGCCAGCAGCCCCGGGGATACCACTGAAGCTTTCTTT,TRBV3-1/TRBV3-2,once,.,13,TRBJ1-1
CASSGAGAYNEQFF,TGTGCCAGCAGTGGAGCAGGGGCATACAATGAGCAGTTCTTC,TRBV2,.,.,14,TRBJ2-1
CASSPEPRGLAGADTQYF,TGTGCCAGCAGCCCCGAACCGAGGGGACTAGCGGGAGCGGATACGCAGTATTTT,TRBV9,once,TRBD2,18,TRBJ2-3
CASSRDITYEQYF,TGTGCCAGCAGCCGTGACATCACCTACGAGCAGTACTTC,TRBV7-6,.,.,13,TRBJ2-7
CASSSGQASHEQYF,TGTGCCAGCAGCTCAGGACAGGCTTCCCACGAGCAGTACTTC,TRBV11-2,few,TRBD1,14,TRBJ2-7
CASSLRLAGGPMDTQYF,TGTGCCAGTAGTCTCCGACTAGCGGGAGGTCCAATGGATACGCAGTATTTT,TRBV19,.,TRBD2,17,TRBJ2-3
CASSVEEGVGETQYF,TGTGCCAGCAGCGTAGAGGAGGGAGTAGGGGAGACCCAGTACTTC,TRBV9,.,.,15,TRBJ2-5
CASIRGFATNEKLFF,TGTGCCAGCATCCGGGGGTTTGCAACTAATGAAAAACTGTTTTTT,TRBV28,.,.,15,TRBJ1-4
CASSERGPEVYGYTF,TGTGCCAGCAGTGAGCGAGGACCGGAGGTCTATGGCTACACCTTC,TRBV2,.,.,15,TRBJ1-2
CASSDKWRGGESNQPQHF,TGTGCCAGCAGTGATAAATGGCGCGGGGGGGAGAGCAATCAGCCCCAGCATTTT,TRBV6-1,.,.,18,TRBJ1-5
CASSSVVNSPLHF,TGTGCCAGCAGCTCCGTCGTTAATTCACCCCTCCACTTT,TRBV7-2,.,.,13,TRBJ1-6
CASSEPGQGRSGELFF,TGTGCCAGCAGCGAACCGGGACAGGGGAGGAGCGGGGAGCTGTTTTTT,TRBV28,.,TRBD1,16,TRBJ2-2
CASSEQGANVIYGYTF,TGTGCCAGCAGTGAACAGGGGGCAAACGTAATCTATGGCTACACCTTC,TRBV6-1,.,TRBD1,16,TRBJ1-2
CASSYTQGANYGYTF,TGTGCCAGCAGCTACACACAGGGGGCTAACTATGGCTACACCTTC,TRBV7-9,.,TRBD1,15,TRBJ1-2
CASSTGFGPTDTQYF,TGTGCCAGCTCAACAGGATTTGGGCCCACAGATACGCAGTATTTT,TRBV18,.,.,15,TRBJ2-3
CASRPGLGQGNEQFF,TGTGCCAGCAGACCGGGACTAGGGCAGGGCAATGAGCAGTTCTTC,TRBV6-4,.,TRBD2,15,TRBJ2-1
CASDTGLGEKLFF,TGTGCCAGCGATACAGGATTAGGGGAAAAACTGTTTTTT,TRBV28,.,.,13,TRBJ1-4
CASSSGIQETQYF,TGTGCCAGTAGTTCGGGGATCCAAGAGACCCAGTACTTC,TRBV19,.,.,13,TRBJ2-5